This T cell receptor beta chain is drawn from a study of blood T cell repertoires in COVID-19 (dated by TCRdb to the early 2020s). Regarding the research as a whole: Samples covering the acute and convalescent phases of COVID-19 were provided by collaborators in the United States, Italy and Spain. The material from the prospective study consisted of cDNA or gDNA derived from T cells, B-cell-depleted T cells, or PBMCs. The dataset comprised deeply sampled blood TCRbeta repertoires from subjects exposed to, actively infected with, or recovered from COVID-19. A freely available public database, intended as a resource for researchers studying the immune response to SARS-CoV-2, is where the repertoires were released. Samples were obtained from the ongoing ImmuneRACE study (first 160 participants) and from about 1,300 subjects provided by 6 global collaborators. Nearly every sample came with metadata listing a de-identified subject ID, COVID-19 status, age in years and sex. Where available, HLA class I and class II types were taken from metadata supplied by the sample provider and were not determined by assay-based typing. Points the paper makes about the study in general: Clinical and demographic metadata were provided uncurated, with the amount varying by source and participant.

Collaborating institutions collected whole blood in K2EDTA tubes following their own protocols. For TCRbeta analysis, collaborators shipped samples in one of three forms: frozen whole blood, isolated PBMCs, or DNA extracted from either of those sample types. A word on this clone: What antigen it recognizes has not been identified. Base qualities are not at hand, and no much larger clone is one base apart.

TCRbeta CDR3 regions were amplified from genomic DNA using the immunoSEQ Assay, a bias-controlled multiplex PCR. The paper's processing steps were these. Within the assay, amplification of reference gene primers was used to estimate how many nucleated cells each sample contained. Sequence reads were collapsed and filtered to measure the absolute abundance of every unique TCRbeta CDR3 rearrangement. Productive Simpson clonality was computed per sample as the square root of Simpson's diversity index over productive rearrangements. Drawn from immuneACCESS, this table holds only the in-frame rearrangements with V and J called that TCRdb kept. Clones are partly lost; checked studies trace under half to an unresolved V gene and leave the rest unexplained. V and J calls plus clone size are reproduced from that table; the DNA served to infer D and trimming. The sample includes some 200,000 clones, with roughly 82% observed a single time. Around 12% of the sample goes to the ten largest clones.

Material: peripheral blood. This receptor was identified in a woman aged 40 to 50 with acute or convalescent COVID-19.

The CDR3 amino acid sequence is: CASSPGGVIPLHF. The sequenced DNA: TGTGCCAGCAGCCCAGGAGGGGTTATTCCCCTCCACTTT. Recombination joined TRBV14 with TRBJ1-6; 5 matching bases give a weak D call of TRBD1. The germline V gene specifies SGHDN as CDR1 and FVKESK as CDR2. V and J lose 4 bases and 13 bases, and a span of 14 bases separates them. From its cysteine to its phenylalanine, the CDR3 spans 13 amino acids. Only CDR3 DNA is held: 39 bases, read in frame from base 1. Reference TRBV14 and TRBJ1-6 genes cover what lies past the CDR3, so the full variable domain is EAGVTQFPSHSVIEKGQTVTLRCDPISGHDNLYWYRRVMGKEIKFLLHFVKESKQDESGMPNNRFLAERTGGTYSTLKVQPAELEDSGVYFCASSPGGVIPLHFGNGTRLTVT.